This is a list of T cell receptor beta chains from one sample in a study of response to subunit inactivated influenza vaccine. Each CDR3 protein is one row after TCRdb ran MiXCR on the RT-PCR reads. This table has fewer than 600,000 distinct CDR3 sequences, less than 7.5% appearing once. Sequencing used PBMCs from blood, obtained around 25 months after vaccination. The source of these receptors is a man between 50 and 69 years old who received an inactivated influenza vaccine. The CDR3 runs from the conserved cysteine through the conserved F or W. D genes are given only for firm matches. Clone size is not always given. Where it is, it says once, few, many or a class for expanded clones.

clone_size j_call d_call cdr3_length v_call cdr3_aa cdr3_nt
few TRBJ2-7 - 15 TRBV20-1 CSAGRTTGATGEQYF TGCAGTGCGGGACGAACCACCGGGGCTACGGGCGAGCAGTACTTC
many TRBJ2-3 - 15 TRBV12-3/TRBV12-4 CASSLVTAGTDTQYF TGTGCCAGCAGTTTAGTGACAGCGGGCACAGATACGCAGTATTTT
many TRBJ2-3 TRBD1 15 TRBV4-2 CASSQADRVTDTQYF TGTGCCAGCAGCCAGGCTGACAGGGTCACAGATACGCAGTATTTT
few TRBJ2-7 TRBD1 14 TRBV3-1 CASRNAGTGNEQYF TGTGCCAGCCGCAACGCCGGGACAGGGAACGAGCAGTACTTC
many TRBJ2-7 TRBD1 14 TRBV7-2 CASSLEQGGYEQYF TGTGCCAGCAGCTTAGAACAGGGGGGCTACGAGCAGTACTTC
- TRBJ2-7 TRBD2 12 TRBV5-1 CASSGTTYERYF TGCGCCAGCAGCGGGACTACATACGAGCGGTACTTC
few TRBJ2-2 - 16 TRBV7-9 CASSAYGPGTAGELFF TGTGCCAGCAGCGCTTATGGTCCGGGGACGGCCGGGGAGCTGTTTTTT
few TRBJ2-1 - 16 TRBV12-3/TRBV12-4 CASSRSVSGRGYEQFF TGTGCCAGCAGCCGATCAGTGAGCGGGCGGGGCTATGAGCAGTTCTTC
- TRBJ1-3 - 13 TRBV5-6 CASSPGGVDTIYF TGTGCCAGCAGCCCCGGGGGCGTGGACACCATATATTTT
few TRBJ1-4 - 13 TRBV2 CASLGGPSEKLFF TGTGCCAGCCTAGGCGGCCCTAGTGAAAAACTGTTTTTT
many TRBJ1-3 - 12 TRBV4-2 CASSTSGNTIYF TGTGCCAGCAGCACGAGTGGAAACACCATATATTTT
many TRBJ1-6 - 13 TRBV20-1 CSARLQGVSPLHF TGCAGTGCTAGACTACAGGGTGTTTCACCCCTCCACTTT
few TRBJ2-7 - 11 TRBV29-1 CSGGNVYEQYF TGCAGCGGCGGGAATGTCTACGAGCAGTACTTC
many TRBJ2-3 TRBD2 16 TRBV3-1 CASSQDQTSGTDTQYF TGTGCCAGCAGCCAAGATCAGACTAGCGGCACAGATACGCAGTATTTT
few TRBJ2-7 - 13 TRBV15 CATSTRDPYEQYF TGTGCCACCAGCACCAGGGACCCCTACGAGCAGTACTTC
- TRBJ1-3 - 15 TRBV2 CASSLQGGAGNTIYF TGTGCCAGCAGTCTACAGGGTGGGGCAGGAAACACCATATATTTT
many TRBJ2-3 TRBD1 15 TRBV12-3/TRBV12-4 CASSLGQGAQDTQYF TGTGCCAGCAGTTTGGGTCAGGGGGCTCAAGATACGCAGTATTTT
- TRBJ2-7 TRBD1 17 TRBV12-3/TRBV12-4 CASSPTAGTGNPYEQYF TGTGCCAGCAGTCCAACGGCCGGGACAGGGAACCCTTACGAGCAGTACTTC
few TRBJ2-2 - 18 TRBV21-1 CASSKVEGGLAVTGELFF TGTGCCAGCAGCAAAGTCGAAGGGGGACTAGCGGTCACCGGGGAGCTGTTTTTT
many TRBJ1-2 TRBD1 12 TRBV20-1 CSASLGQGPITF TGCAGTGCCAGTCTAGGACAGGGACCTATAACCTTC
- TRBJ2-2 - 13 TRBV2 CASSIAPPGELFF TGTGCCAGCAGTATAGCCCCTCCCGGGGAGCTGTTTTTT
few TRBJ2-1 - 14 TRBV5-1 CASSFQGTYNEQFF TGCGCCAGCAGCTTTCAGGGGACCTACAATGAGCAGTTCTTC
few TRBJ2-1 TRBD2 15 TRBV11-2 CASSLRLGLAYEQFF TGTGCCAGCAGCTTAAGGCTGGGACTAGCTTACGAGCAGTTCTTC
few TRBJ2-6 TRBD1 16 TRBV27 CASSPRGLVGANVLTF TGTGCCAGCAGTCCCAGGGGGCTTGTTGGGGCCAACGTCCTGACTTTC
- TRBJ2-7 - 16 TRBV27 CASSLSRGTGSYEQYF TGTGCCAGCAGTTTGTCCCGGGGTACCGGGAGCTACGAGCAGTACTTC
- TRBJ2-2 - 15 TRBV20-1 CSARRHSTSTGELFF TGCAGTGCTCGACGACACTCCACTTCTACCGGGGAGCTGTTTTTT
few TRBJ1-1 - 13 TRBV12-3/TRBV12-4 CASRDAGNTEAFF TGTGCCAGCAGGGACGCGGGGAACACTGAAGCTTTCTTT
- TRBJ2-7 - 15 TRBV7-2 CASSLEQVFPLEQYF TGTGCCAGCAGCTTAGAGCAGGTTTTTCCTCTTGAGCAGTACTTC
many TRBJ2-7 - 15 TRBV7-2 CASSFQALHTYEQYF TGTGCCAGCAGCTTCCAGGCTCTTCACACCTACGAGCAGTACTTC
- TRBJ2-7 - 13 TRBV20-1 CSANDKTDYEQYF TGCAGTGCTAATGACAAAACCGATTACGAGCAGTACTTC
- TRBJ1-1 - 13 TRBV5-5 CASSLVGFAEAFF TGTGCCAGCAGCTTGGTCGGGTTTGCTGAAGCTTTCTTT
few TRBJ2-5 TRBD1 14 TRBV10-3 CAISQTGYQETQYF TGTGCCATCAGTCAGACAGGGTACCAAGAGACCCAGTACTTC
- TRBJ1-5 - 14 TRBV12-3/TRBV12-4 CASSSQGYRQPQHF TGTGCCAGCAGTTCGCAGGGTTATCGTCAGCCCCAGCATTTT
few TRBJ2-7 - 16 TRBV20-1 CSARDRGAARLYEQYF TGCAGTGCTAGAGACCGTGGGGCTGCGCGGCTATACGAGCAGTACTTC
few TRBJ2-2 TRBD2 15 TRBV7-2 CASSALATSTGELFF TGTGCCAGCAGCGCACTAGCGACGAGCACCGGGGAGCTGTTTTTT
- TRBJ2-1 - 17 TRBV24-1 CATSVSMRTGGPNEQFF TGTGCCACCAGTGTCTCCATGAGAACCGGGGGCCCCAATGAGCAGTTCTTC
- TRBJ2-3 - 13 TRBV3-1 CASSQNQADTQYF TGTGCCAGCAGCCAAAATCAGGCAGATACGCAGTATTTT
few TRBJ1-6 - 14 TRBV7-2 CASSFRSYNSPLHF TGTGCCAGCAGCTTCCGCAGTTATAATTCACCCCTCCACTTT
many TRBJ1-2 - 13 TRBV7-2 CASSPGRPYGYTF TGTGCCAGCAGCCCTGGACGGCCCTATGGCTACACCTTC
- TRBJ2-4 - 15 TRBV18 CASSPPGDPKNIQYF TGTGCCAGCTCACCTCCAGGAGATCCCAAAAACATTCAGTACTTC
many TRBJ2-7 TRBD1 14 TRBV20-1 CSAAPATGDYEQYF TGCAGTGCTGCCCCGGCGACAGGGGACTACGAGCAGTACTTC
few TRBJ1-1 - 14 TRBV28 CASKISQRNTEAFF TGTGCCAGCAAAATATCGCAGAGGAACACTGAAGCTTTCTTT
many TRBJ1-2 - 14 TRBV12-3/TRBV12-4 CASSSLPAAQGYTF TGTGCCAGCAGTTCCCTCCCAGCCGCGCAAGGCTACACCTTC